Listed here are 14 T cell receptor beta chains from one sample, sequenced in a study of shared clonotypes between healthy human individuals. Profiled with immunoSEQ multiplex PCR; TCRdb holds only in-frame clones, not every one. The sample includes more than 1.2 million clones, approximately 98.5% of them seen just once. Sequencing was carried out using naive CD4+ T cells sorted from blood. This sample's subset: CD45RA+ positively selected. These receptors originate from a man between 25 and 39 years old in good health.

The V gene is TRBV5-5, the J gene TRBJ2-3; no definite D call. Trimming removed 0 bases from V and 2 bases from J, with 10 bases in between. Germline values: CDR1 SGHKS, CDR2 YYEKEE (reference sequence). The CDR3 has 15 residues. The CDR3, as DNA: TGTGCCAGCAGCTTGGCCCGGGCCACCACAGATACGCAGTATTTT. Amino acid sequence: CASSLARATTDTQYF. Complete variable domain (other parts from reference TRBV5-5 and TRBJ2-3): DAGVTQSPTHLIKTRGQQVTLRCSPISGHKSVSWYQQVLGQGPQFIFQYYEKEERGRGNFPDRFSARQFPNYSSELNVNALLLGDSALYLCASSLARATTDTQYFGPGTRLTVL.

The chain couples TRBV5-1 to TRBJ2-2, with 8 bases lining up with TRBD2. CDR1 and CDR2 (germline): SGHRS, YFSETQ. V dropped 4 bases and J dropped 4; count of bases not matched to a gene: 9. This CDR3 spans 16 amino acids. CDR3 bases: TGCGCCAGCAGCCTAACTAGCGGTCGGGGCACCGGGGAGCTGTTTTTT. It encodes CASSLTSGRGTGELFF.

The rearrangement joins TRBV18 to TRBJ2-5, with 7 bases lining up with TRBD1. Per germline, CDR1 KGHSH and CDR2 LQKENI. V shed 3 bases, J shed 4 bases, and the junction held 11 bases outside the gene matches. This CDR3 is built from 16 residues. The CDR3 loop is CASSPRFQGGGETQYF. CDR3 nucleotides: TGTGCCAGCTCACCTCGATTTCAAGGGGGCGGAGAGACCCAGTACTTC.

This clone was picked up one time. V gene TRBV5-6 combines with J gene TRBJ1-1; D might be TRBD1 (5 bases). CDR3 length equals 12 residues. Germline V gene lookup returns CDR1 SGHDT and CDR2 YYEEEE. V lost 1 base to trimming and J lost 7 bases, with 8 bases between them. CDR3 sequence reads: CASSLYRYEAFF. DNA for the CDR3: TGTGCCAGCAGCTTGTACAGGTATGAAGCTTTCTTT.

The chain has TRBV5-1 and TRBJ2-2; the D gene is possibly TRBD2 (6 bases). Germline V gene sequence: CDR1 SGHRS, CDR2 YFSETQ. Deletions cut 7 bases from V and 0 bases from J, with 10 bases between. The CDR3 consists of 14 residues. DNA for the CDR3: TGCGCCAGCGGGGACTTGGCGAACACCGGGGAGCTGTTTTTT. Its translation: CASGDLANTGELFF.

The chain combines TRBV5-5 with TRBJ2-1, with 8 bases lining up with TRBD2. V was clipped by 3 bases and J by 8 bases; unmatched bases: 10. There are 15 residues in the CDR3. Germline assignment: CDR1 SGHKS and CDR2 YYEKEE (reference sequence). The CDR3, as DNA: TGTGCCAGCAGCTCGACCGGGACTAGTGCCTATGAGCAGTTCTTC. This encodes CASSSTGTSAYEQFF.

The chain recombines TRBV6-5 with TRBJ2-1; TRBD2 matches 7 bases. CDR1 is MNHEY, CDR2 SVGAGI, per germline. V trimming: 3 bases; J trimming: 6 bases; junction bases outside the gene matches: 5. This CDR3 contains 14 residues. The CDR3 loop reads CASSYGLGSNEQFF. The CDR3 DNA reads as TGTGCCAGCAGTTATGGACTAGGCTCCAATGAGCAGTTCTTC.

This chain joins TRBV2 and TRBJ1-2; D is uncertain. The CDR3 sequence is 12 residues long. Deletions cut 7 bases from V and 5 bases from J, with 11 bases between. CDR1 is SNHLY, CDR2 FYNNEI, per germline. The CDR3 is CASTQSGYGYTF. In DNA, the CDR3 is TGTGCCAGCACCCAATCGGGGTATGGCTACACCTTC.

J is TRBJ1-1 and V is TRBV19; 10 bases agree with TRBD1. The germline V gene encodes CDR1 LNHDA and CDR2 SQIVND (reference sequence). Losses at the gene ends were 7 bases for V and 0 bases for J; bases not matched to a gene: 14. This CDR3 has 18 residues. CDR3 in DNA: TGTGCCAGTACCTCCGGGACAGGGGCCCTCCGGCTGAACACTGAAGCTTTCTTT. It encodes CASTSGTGALRLNTEAFF.

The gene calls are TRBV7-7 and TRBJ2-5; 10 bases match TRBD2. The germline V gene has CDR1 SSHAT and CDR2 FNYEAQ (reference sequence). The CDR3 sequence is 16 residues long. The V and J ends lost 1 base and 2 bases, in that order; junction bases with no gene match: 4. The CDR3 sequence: CASSLGLAGVQETQYF. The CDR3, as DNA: TGTGCCAGCAGCTTAGGCCTAGCGGGAGTGCAAGAGACCCAGTACTTC.

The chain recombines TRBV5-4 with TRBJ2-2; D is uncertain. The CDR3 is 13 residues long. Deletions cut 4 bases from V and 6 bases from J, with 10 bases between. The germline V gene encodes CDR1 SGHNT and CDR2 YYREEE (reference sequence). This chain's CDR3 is CASSDGSAGELFF. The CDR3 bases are TGTGCCAGCAGCGACGGAAGTGCCGGGGAGCTGTTTTTT.

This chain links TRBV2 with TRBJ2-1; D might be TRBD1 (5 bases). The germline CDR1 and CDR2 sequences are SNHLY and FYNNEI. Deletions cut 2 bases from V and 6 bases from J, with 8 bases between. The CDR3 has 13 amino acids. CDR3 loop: CASSEQGINEQFF. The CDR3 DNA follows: TGTGCCAGCAGTGAACAGGGTATCAATGAGCAGTTCTTC.

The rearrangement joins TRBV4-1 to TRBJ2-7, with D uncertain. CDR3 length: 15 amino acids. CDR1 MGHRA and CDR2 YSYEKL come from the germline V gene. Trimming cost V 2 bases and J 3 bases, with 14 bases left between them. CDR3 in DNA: TGCGCCAGCAGCCAAAGTTTGTCGGCCCTCTACGAGCAGTACTTC. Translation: CASSQSLSALYEQYF.

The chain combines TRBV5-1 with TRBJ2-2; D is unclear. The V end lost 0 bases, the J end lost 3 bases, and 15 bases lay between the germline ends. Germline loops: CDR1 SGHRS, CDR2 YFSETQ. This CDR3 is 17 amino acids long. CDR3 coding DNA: TGCGCCAGCAGCTTGGGGCCCCCCGTGGGGTACACCGGGGAGCTGTTTTTT. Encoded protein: CASSLGPPVGYTGELFF. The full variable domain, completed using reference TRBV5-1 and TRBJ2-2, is KAGVTQTPRYLIKTRGQQVTLSCSPISGHRSVSWYQQTPGQGLQFLFEYFSETQRNKGNFPGRFSGRQFSNSRSEMNVSTLELGDSALYLCASSLGPPVGYTGELFFGEGSRLTVL.